Detailed here is one TCR beta chain. Its antigen is still unknown. These data belong to a study of cytomegalovirus exposure and HLA in healthy donors. Researchers ran the PCR with 60 Vbeta and 13 Jbeta primers. Only in-frame clones appear in the TCRdb table, and some are missing; sequencing was by immunoSEQ multiplex PCR. The sample holds tens of thousands of clones, 76% seen once. Germline CDR1 and CDR2: SGHTA and FQGNSA. This CDR3 contains 14 residues. V shed 6 bases and J 5 bases; nucleotides not matched to a gene: 8. Findings of the study overall: A later analysis linked some 17,000 TCR beta sequences to HLA alleles at 0.05 false discovery rate. Productive rates of about 87% or about 30% were seen for most TCR beta V segments in an earlier analysis. Available immune exposure information was restricted to CMV serostatus only.

The clonotype was recovered from a male donor in good health and CMV-seronegative. This chain connects TRBV7-2 to TRBJ2-5, with TRBD1 identical over 8 bases. Sequencing was done on a sample of PBMCs. The CDR3 region is CASSKQGVGETQYF. In nucleotides, the CDR3 is TGTGCCAGCAGTAAACAGGGGGTAGGGGAGACCCAGTACTTC.